Below, 21 T cell receptor beta chains from the same sample are listed, as sequenced in a study of early T cells in non-severe SARS-CoV-2 infection. Each CDR3 protein gets one entry after TCRdb re-called the 5' RACE reads with MiXCR. The data hold 86,000 or so distinct CDR3 sequences, with around 6% observed a single time. What was sequenced was whole blood. The receptors originated from an adult who was a healthcare worker with PCR-confirmed SARS-CoV-2 infection or an uninfected control (not recorded which).

This clonotype was counted at least ten times. This chain connects TRBV6-6 to TRBJ2-1; D gene ambiguous. V was shortened by 4 bases and J by 0 bases, with 16 bases between the two germline ends. Germline V gives CDR1 MNHNY, CDR2 SVGAGI (reference sequence). The CDR3 runs 17 residues. The CDR3 protein is CASSWGSPSSSYNEQFF. The DNA for the CDR3 is TGTGCCAGCAGTTGGGGTTCCCCGTCAAGCTCCTACAATGAGCAGTTCTTC.

CDR3 in DNA: TGCGCCAGCAGCCGCGGACCGAGCTCCTACGAGCAGTACTTC. It specifies CASSRGPSSYEQYF. This chain links TRBV4-1 with TRBJ2-7; no reliable D call. CDR3 size: 14 residues. V dropped 4 bases and J dropped 0 bases, with 10 bases sitting between them. CDR1 and CDR2 (germline): MGHRA, YSYEKL.

The rearrangement uses TRBV20-1 and TRBJ2-7; TRBD2 is a possible D gene (7 bases). The ends were cut back, 1 base at V and 3 bases at J, with 16 bases in the middle. From germline, CDR1 is DFQATT and CDR2 SNEGSKA (reference sequence). This CDR3 contains 15 residues. The DNA of the CDR3 is TGCAGTGCTAGAGCTAAGGGGGGGTTTAGCTACGAGCAGTACTTC. This gives the protein CSARAKGGFSYEQYF.

This clonotype has only a few counts. The V and J genes are TRBV4-2 and TRBJ2-7; the match to TRBD2 covers 9 bases. From germline, CDR1 is LGHNA and CDR2 YNFKEQ. V trimming: 6 bases; J trimming: 3 bases; junction bases outside the gene matches: 3. The CDR3 contains 13 residues. The CDR3 is CASRREGFYEQYF. CDR3 nucleotide sequence: TGTGCCAGCAGGCGGGAGGGATTCTACGAGCAGTACTTC.

This clonotype was seen many times. Here the CDR3 DNA reads TGTGCCAGCAGTTCCCCGGACAGGTACACTGAAGCTTTCTTT. Translating gives CASSSPDRYTEAFF. V and J are TRBV27 and TRBJ1-1; 7 positions agree with TRBD1. This CDR3 spans 14 amino acids. V gave up 4 bases and J gave up 3 bases; unmatched junction bases: 5. Germline CDR1 and CDR2: MNHEY and SMNVEV (reference sequence).

This clonotype was seen at least ten times. The J gene is TRBJ1-5, the V gene TRBV5-4; a possible D gene is TRBD1 (6 bases). Trimming removed 4 bases at V and 7 bases at J, with 18 bases between. Per germline, CDR1 SGHNT and CDR2 YYREEE (reference sequence). The CDR3 sequence is 15 residues long. The CDR3 region has the DNA TGTGCCAGCAGCGATGCCGGGACACCCGCCCAGCCCCAGCATTTT. Protein sequence: CASSDAGTPAQPQHF.

This clonotype was seen many times. The chain carries TRBV29-1 and TRBJ1-1, with a weak D call TRBD1 (6 bases). Germline-derived CDR1 and CDR2 are SQVTM and ANQGSEA. The CDR3 has 15 residues. The V end lost 5 bases, the J end lost 3 bases, and 19 bases lay between the germline ends. The CDR3 DNA follows: TGCAGCGTTACTAAACAGGGTGGGGGCGACACTGAAGCTTTCTTT. Translating gives CSVTKQGGGDTEAFF.

The CDR3 DNA reads as TGTGCCAGCAGTTACTCGCGGGGCGCGGGTACTGAAGCTTTCTTT. Encoded protein: CASSYSRGAGTEAFF. The chain recombines TRBV6-5 with TRBJ1-1, with D perhaps matching TRBD1 (5 bases). Trimming stripped 0 bases from V and 5 bases from J, with 13 bases between. CDR1 MNHEY and CDR2 SVGAGI come from the germline V gene. This CDR3 has 15 amino acids.

This clonotype showed up many times. The chain joins TRBV4-3 to TRBJ2-6; 9 bases map to TRBD1. The CDR3 covers 17 residues. V trimming: 4 bases; J trimming: 0 bases; junction bases outside the gene matches: 4. Germline V lookup: CDR1 LGHNA, CDR2 YSLEER. CDR3 protein: CASSLSDRGSGANVLTF. The CDR3, as DNA: TGCGCCAGCAGCCTATCGGACAGGGGCTCTGGGGCCAACGTCCTGACTTTC.

The CDR3 sequence: CASSVRQGEKLFF. The CDR3 DNA sequence: TGTGCCAGCAGCGTCCGGCAGGGGGAAAAACTGTTTTTT. This chain connects TRBV14 to TRBJ1-4; tentative D call: TRBD1 (6 bases). V lost 5 bases to trimming and J lost 8 bases, with 12 bases between them. Germline-derived CDR1 and CDR2 are SGHDN and FVKESK. The CDR3 runs to 13 residues. The full variable domain, its missing parts supplied by reference TRBV14 and TRBJ1-4, is EAGVTQFPSHSVIEKGQTVTLRCDPISGHDNLYWYRRVMGKEIKFLLHFVKESKQDESGMPNNRFLAERTGGTYSTLKVQPAELEDSGVYFCASSVRQGEKLFFGSGTQLSVL.

The V and J genes are TRBV18 and TRBJ2-7, with 7 bases aligning to TRBD1. Germline V gene data show CDR1 as KGHSH and CDR2 as LQKENI. With 6 bases clipped from V and 7 bases from J, the junction kept 9 bases outside the gene matches. This CDR3 region has 13 residues. Here the CDR3 reads CASSQGVGGEQYF. For the CDR3, the DNA is TGTGCCAGCTCCCAGGGGGTCGGTGGAGAGCAGTACTTC.

This chain uses TRBV28 with TRBJ2-7; 8 nucleotides line up with TRBD1. The germline CDR1 and CDR2 sequences are MDHEN and SYDVKM. Trimming at V came to 3 bases and at J to 9 bases, leaving 7 bases not matched to a gene. This CDR3 is built from 13 residues. For the CDR3, the DNA is TGTGCCAGCAGTTTCAGGGGGCCGGCCCGGCAGTACTTC. Amino acids: CASSFRGPARQYF.

The chain is built from TRBV6-1 and TRBJ2-3; TRBD2 matches 11 bases. This CDR3 comprises 16 residues. CDR1 is MNHNS and CDR2 is SASEGT in the germline V gene. Germline trimming cut 4 bases from V and 2 bases from J; bases unmatched to any gene: 5. This chain's CDR3 is CASSGILAGVTDTQYF. The CDR3 nucleotides read TGTGCCAGCAGTGGGATACTAGCGGGGGTCACAGATACGCAGTATTTT.

In this sample, this clonotype turned up many times. This chain joins TRBV27 and TRBJ2-1; 10 bases match TRBD2. The CDR3 sequence is 15 residues long. After removal of 0 bases from V and 5 bases from J, the junction contained 1 base not matched to a gene. Germline V gene sequence: CDR1 MNHEY, CDR2 SMNVEV (reference sequence). This CDR3 reads CASSLSGLAHNEQFF. CDR3 bases: TGTGCCAGCAGTTTATCGGGACTAGCGCACAATGAGCAGTTCTTC.

V and J are TRBV29-1 and TRBJ2-5; D call uncertain. V gave up 5 bases and J gave up 2 bases, with 9 bases separating them. This CDR3 has 12 amino acids. The germline gives CDR1 SQVTM, CDR2 ANQGSEA. The CDR3 sequence is CSVRPPQETQYF. CDR3 DNA: TGCAGCGTTCGGCCACCTCAAGAGACCCAGTACTTC.

This rearrangement joins TRBV5-6 to TRBJ2-1, with D possibly matching TRBD1 (6 bases). The CDR3 totals 15 residues. Per germline, CDR1 SGHDT and CDR2 YYEEEE. Trimming stripped 1 base from V and 2 bases from J, with 10 bases between. In nucleotides, the CDR3 is TGTGCCAGCAGCTTGATACAGGGACCCTACAATGAGCAGTTCTTC. As protein: CASSLIQGPYNEQFF.

This chain uses TRBV20-1 with TRBJ1-5, with TRBD1 identical over 9 bases. Per the germline V gene, CDR1 is DFQATT and CDR2 is SNEGSKA (reference sequence). The CDR3 has 16 residues. V gave up 3 bases and J gave up 7 bases; unmatched junction bases: 13. Written as DNA, the CDR3 is TGCAGTGCTAGTTCACCGGGACAGGGTGTGGGACAGCCCCAGCATTTT. Translated: CSASSPGQGVGQPQHF.

This clonotype was counted ten times or more. The J gene is TRBJ2-3, the V gene TRBV20-1, with D perhaps TRBD2 (5 bases). Germline CDR1 reads DFQATT; CDR2 reads SNEGSKA (reference sequence). Trimming removed 5 bases at V and 5 bases at J, with 20 bases between. The CDR3 is 15 residues long. The CDR3 sequence: CSAGKPPGEGDTQYF. CDR3 bases: TGCAGTGCTGGGAAACCCCCCGGAGAGGGAGATACGCAGTATTTT.

This clonotype was detected ten times or more. The chain joins TRBV6-1 to TRBJ2-7, with a tentative D call TRBD1 (6 bases). The length of the CDR3 is 16 residues. Germline CDR1 and CDR2: MNHNS and SASEGT. V was clipped by 2 bases and J by 4 bases, with 18 bases between them. This CDR3 is CASSEFSGALRYEQYF. The CDR3 coding sequence is TGTGCCAGCAGTGAATTCTCAGGGGCGCTGAGATACGAGCAGTACTTC.

This clonotype was found many times. The chain couples TRBV7-2 to TRBJ2-1; D not resolved. V was clipped by 4 bases and J by 0 bases, with 4 bases between them. Germline V gene sequence: CDR1 SGHTA, CDR2 FQGNSA. CDR3 length: 13 amino acids. As DNA, the CDR3 is TGTGCCAGCAGCTACAGCTCCTACAATGAGCAGTTCTTC. Translated, it gives CASSYSSYNEQFF. Looking up the rest from reference TRBV7-2 and TRBJ2-1 gives the full variable domain: GAGVSQSPSNKVTEKGKDVELRCDPISGHTALYWYRQSLGQGLEFLIYFQGNSAPDKSGLPSDRFSAERTGGSVSTLTIQRTQQEDSAVYLCASSYSSYNEQFFGPGTRLTVL.

This clonotype was picked up many times. The chain couples TRBV5-6 to TRBJ1-1; 12 bases agree with TRBD1. Germline V lookup: CDR1 SGHDT, CDR2 YYEEEE. This CDR3 has 15 residues. The ends lost 4 bases at V and 7 bases at J; junction bases unmatched: 8. Here the CDR3 DNA reads TGTGCCAGCAGCCTGGCCGGGACAGGGGGCGATGAAGCTTTCTTT. Translating it yields CASSLAGTGGDEAFF.